This is a list of T cell receptor beta chains from one sample in a study of OX40 agonist ivuxolimab in advanced cancers. TCRdb's copy holds only in-frame clones and misses some; the assay was immunoSEQ multiplex PCR. The sample has 90,000 to 100,000 clones; roughly nine tenths are singletons. The material was CD4+ or CD8+ T cells sorted from blood, obtained in a trial of the OX40 agonist ivuxolimab. The origin of the receptors is an adult with an advanced solid tumor such as melanoma, head and neck, liver or kidney cancer. The CDR3 runs from the conserved cysteine through the conserved F or W. A D gene is named only where the DNA matches it firmly. Some rows mark clone size as missing; the rest say once, few, many or name a class of expanded clone.

J,size,D,V,CDR3,DNA
TRBJ2-3,once,NA,TRBV30,CAWSNAGRHTQYF,TGTGCCTGGAGTAACGCGGGGAGGCATACGCAGTATTTT
TRBJ1-2,NA,TRBD1,TRBV6-1,CASRALQGYDGYTF,TGTGCCAGCAGGGCCTTACAGGGGTATGATGGCTACACCTTC
TRBJ2-1,NA,NA,TRBV30,CALGGEGASSSYNEQFF,TGTGCCTTGGGGGGAGAGGGAGCGTCCAGCTCCTACAATGAGCAGTTCTTC
TRBJ1-1,NA,NA,TRBV18,CASSPMESVVNTEAFF,TGTGCCAGCTCACCAATGGAGTCAGTAGTGAACACTGAAGCTTTCTTT
TRBJ1-1,few,TRBD1,TRBV5-1,CASSDQGVNTEAFF,TGCGCCAGCAGTGATCAGGGGGTGAACACTGAAGCTTTCTTT
TRBJ2-1,NA,NA,TRBV7-3,CASSLTSYNEQFF,TGTGCCAGCAGCTTAACCAGCTACAATGAGCAGTTCTTC
TRBJ2-1,once,NA,TRBV5-1,CASSLKTSVYNEQFF,TGCGCCAGCAGCTTGAAGACAAGCGTCTACAATGAGCAGTTCTTC
TRBJ2-3,NA,TRBD2,TRBV18,CASSPPRAGGTDTQYF,TGTGCCAGCTCCCCCCCGCGGGCGGGAGGCACAGATACGCAGTATTTT
TRBJ2-2,NA,TRBD1,TRBV2,CASSGQGLGTGELFF,TGTGCCAGCAGTGGACAGGGGTTAGGCACCGGGGAGCTGTTTTTT
TRBJ1-1,NA,NA,TRBV28,CASSEGTNTEAFF,TGTGCCAGCAGTGAGGGAACGAACACTGAAGCTTTCTTT
TRBJ1-4,NA,TRBD1,TRBV6-1,CAGSGGQGGEKLFF,TGTGCCGGTTCAGGGGGACAGGGAGGTGAAAAACTGTTTTTT
TRBJ1-1,NA,TRBD1,TRBV10-3,CAISGGTGGLNTEAFF,TGTGCCATCAGTGGGGGCACAGGGGGCTTGAACACTGAAGCTTTCTTT
TRBJ1-4,NA,TRBD1,TRBV4-3,CASSLGQGDEKLFF,TGCGCCAGCAGCCTTGGACAGGGGGATGAAAAACTGTTTTTT
TRBJ1-2,NA,NA,TRBV30,CAWNSHPGGYTF,TGTGCCTGGAACTCGCATCCTGGTGGCTACACCTTC
TRBJ2-5,NA,NA,TRBV2,CASSELEEETQYF,TGTGCCAGCAGTGAACTAGAAGAGGAGACCCAGTACTTC
TRBJ1-3,NA,NA,TRBV5-6,CASSHRPQPGNTIYF,TGTGCCAGCAGCCATAGACCACAACCTGGAAACACCATATATTTT
TRBJ2-1,NA,NA,TRBV7-2,CASRSPGVPYNEQFF,TGTGCCAGCAGATCGCCAGGGGTCCCATACAATGAGCAGTTCTTC
TRBJ2-2,NA,TRBD1,TRBV7-3,CASSLGTGGVTGELFF,TGTGCCAGCAGCTTAGGCACAGGGGGCGTCACCGGGGAGCTGTTTTTT
TRBJ2-7,NA,NA,TRBV6-6,CASSRRQLLYEQYF,TGTGCCAGCAGCCGACGACAGCTTCTATACGAGCAGTACTTC
TRBJ2-7,NA,NA,TRBV29-1,CSGRGQSYEQYF,TGCAGCGGCCGCGGACAGTCCTACGAGCAGTACTTC
TRBJ1-2,NA,NA,TRBV7-2,CASSLGNRLGYTF,TGTGCCAGCAGCTTAGGGAACAGGTTAGGCTACACCTTC
TRBJ1-3,NA,NA,TRBV6-6,CASSTHFTGSGNTIYF,TGTGCCAGCAGTACCCACTTTACGGGGAGCGGAAACACCATATATTTT
TRBJ1-2,NA,TRBD1,TRBV6-5,CASSYSLQGEYGYTF,TGTGCCAGCAGTTACTCCCTTCAGGGGGAGTATGGCTACACCTTC
TRBJ1-5,NA,NA,TRBV30,CAWSEGGQPQHF,TGTGCCTGGAGTGAGGGTGGTCAGCCCCAGCATTTT
TRBJ1-2,NA,NA,TRBV4-2,CASSHEYGYTF,TGTGCCAGCAGCCATGAGTATGGCTACACCTTC
TRBJ1-1,NA,NA,TRBV7-3,CASSPGTVNTEAFF,TGTGCCAGCAGCCCCGGAACGGTAAATACTGAAGCTTTCTTT
TRBJ2-1,NA,NA,TRBV7-2,CASSLVYSRDNEQFF,TGTGCCAGCAGCTTAGTCTATTCTCGCGACAATGAGCAGTTCTTC
TRBJ2-3,NA,NA,TRBV19,CASSPGSSTDTQYF,TGTGCCAGTAGTCCCGGCAGTAGCACAGATACGCAGTATTTT
TRBJ1-1,NA,NA,TRBV18,CASSARGEAFF,TGTGCCAGCTCAGCTAGGGGAGAAGCTTTCTTT
TRBJ2-1,NA,NA,TRBV21-1,CASSNFPGEQFF,TGTGCCAGCAGCAACTTCCCCGGGGAGCAGTTCTTC
TRBJ1-2,NA,NA,TRBV6-1,CASSEGIRDDYGYTF,TGTGCCAGCAGTGAAGGCATAAGGGATGACTATGGCTACACCTTC
TRBJ2-1,NA,NA,TRBV12-5,CASRSGAYNEQFF,TGTGCTAGTAGGAGTGGGGCCTACAATGAGCAGTTCTTC
TRBJ1-6,NA,NA,TRBV7-9,CASSSKPEQNNSPLHF,TGTGCCAGCAGCTCAAAGCCAGAACAGAATAATTCACCCCTCCACTTT
TRBJ2-5,NA,TRBD2,TRBV7-9,CASSLAGGSHQETQYF,TGTGCCAGCAGCTTAGCTGGCGGGAGTCACCAAGAGACCCAGTACTTC
TRBJ2-1,NA,TRBD2,TRBV5-4,CASSPGLAGYNEQFF,TGTGCCAGCAGCCCGGGACTAGCGGGGTACAATGAGCAGTTCTTC
TRBJ1-2,once,NA,TRBV6-1,CASRDQEPYGYTF,TGTGCCAGCAGGGATCAGGAGCCCTATGGCTACACCTTC
TRBJ2-5,NA,NA,TRBV5-1,CATAPRVSETQYF,TGCGCCACCGCTCCCAGGGTTTCGGAGACCCAGTACTTC
TRBJ2-5,NA,NA,TRBV7-9,CASSLLAARGETQYF,TGTGCCAGCAGCTTATTAGCGGCCCGAGGGGAGACCCAGTACTTC
TRBJ2-3,NA,TRBD2,TRBV7-2,CASSLYIAGGTDTQYF,TGTGCCAGCAGCTTATATATAGCCGGGGGGACAGATACGCAGTATTTT
TRBJ1-5,NA,NA,TRBV4-3,CASSPALGGDINQPQHF,TGCGCCAGCAGCCCAGCTCTGGGGGGGGACATCAATCAGCCCCAGCATTTT
TRBJ1-1,NA,NA,TRBV7-9,CASSSYMNTEAFF,TGTGCCAGCAGCTCGTACATGAACACTGAAGCTTTCTTT
TRBJ2-6,NA,NA,TRBV4-1,CASSQGGQGLRGANVLTF,TGCGCCAGCAGCCAGGGGGGGCAGGGTCTCAGAGGGGCCAACGTCCTGACTTTC
TRBJ1-2,NA,NA,TRBV4-1,CASSQGGNYGYTF,TGCGCCAGCAGCCAAGGGGGCAACTATGGCTACACCTTC
TRBJ2-3,NA,NA,TRBV6-5,CASSYNEYEGAKYF,TGTGCCAGCAGTTACAACGAGTATGAAGGGGCGAAGTATTTT
TRBJ1-6,NA,TRBD1,TRBV7-8,CASSGGTERNSPLHF,TGTGCCAGCAGCGGAGGGACAGAGAGGAATTCACCCCTCCACTTT
TRBJ2-1,NA,NA,TRBV15,CATSPAQGPYNEQFF,TGTGCCACCAGCCCCGCCCAGGGGCCCTACAATGAGCAGTTCTTC
TRBJ1-3,NA,NA,TRBV5-1,CASSLEGGSSGNTIYF,TGCGCCAGCAGCTTAGAGGGAGGTAGCTCTGGAAACACCATATATTTT
TRBJ2-1,NA,NA,TRBV6-5,CASSRRGSGESEQFF,TGTGCCAGCAGTCGACGAGGATCGGGAGAGTCGGAGCAGTTCTTC
TRBJ2-6,NA,NA,TRBV10-3,CAISESQGGGANVLTF,TGTGCCATCAGTGAGTCTCAGGGCGGTGGGGCCAACGTCCTGACTTTC
TRBJ2-5,once,NA,TRBV7-9,CASSLAGTKETQYF,TGTGCCAGCAGCTTAGCCGGGACCAAAGAGACCCAGTACTTC
TRBJ2-7,NA,NA,TRBV7-2,CASSKLGTSREQYF,TGTGCCAGCAGCAAACTTGGGACATCCCGCGAGCAGTACTTC
TRBJ1-1,NA,NA,TRBV5-1,CASSLGGGNTEAFF,TGCGCCAGCAGCTTGGGGGGAGGGAACACTGAAGCTTTCTTT
TRBJ1-5,few,NA,TRBV18,CASSPGDQQPQHF,TGTGCCAGCTCACCAGGGGATCAGCAGCCCCAGCATTTT
TRBJ2-7,NA,TRBD2,TRBV28,CASSLSQLAGLDEQYF,TGTGCCAGCAGTTTATCACAGCTAGCGGGATTAGACGAGCAGTACTTC
TRBJ2-3,NA,NA,TRBV27,CASSLGRADTQYF,TGTGCCAGCAGTTTAGGTCGGGCGGATACGCAGTATTTT
TRBJ1-4,NA,NA,TRBV11-2,CASSLAGYEKLFF,TGTGCCAGCAGCTTAGCGGGTTATGAAAAACTGTTTTTT
TRBJ1-6,NA,NA,TRBV2,CASILKERGNSPLHF,TGTGCCAGCATCCTTAAAGAGAGAGGAAATTCACCCCTCCACTTT
TRBJ1-5,once,NA,TRBV6-6,CASSYSSGHSNQPQHF,TGTGCCAGCAGTTACTCTTCGGGTCATAGCAATCAGCCCCAGCATTTT
TRBJ2-5,NA,NA,TRBV5-1,CASSGGRIQETQYF,TGCGCCAGCAGCGGCGGAAGGATCCAAGAGACCCAGTACTTC
TRBJ1-3,once,TRBD1,TRBV6-6,CASSSTGAGNTIYF,TGTGCCAGCAGTTCGACAGGGGCGGGAAACACCATATATTTT